The 21 T cell receptor beta chains reported below all come from one sample, sequenced in a study of chemoradiotherapy in HPV16-positive cancers. Measured with immunoSEQ multiplex PCR; TCRdb has only the in-frame clones, and not every one. The sample carries about 32,000 clones, 70% to 90% recorded once. Here the sequenced sample was blood, taken from a patient who underwent chemoradiotherapy. The receptors here all came from a human donor with HPV-associated anogenital cancer.

The V call is TRBV4-1, the J call TRBJ2-7; the D is unclear. From germline, CDR1 is MGHRA and CDR2 YSYEKL. V was cut by 2 bases and J by 1 base, with 12 bases left in between. The CDR3 spans 15 residues. The CDR3 nucleotides read TGCGCCAGCAGCCAAACCGATTCCGCGTCCTACGAGCAGTACTTC. Translating gives CASSQTDSASYEQYF.

V is TRBV30 and J is TRBJ1-3; possibly TRBD1 for D (6 bases). V lost 4 bases and J lost 3, with 13 bases in between. This CDR3 region has 14 residues. Germline values: CDR1 GTSNPN, CDR2 SVGIG (reference sequence). CDR3 nucleotide sequence: TGTGCCTGGAATAGGGGGATTCTTGGAAACACCATATATTTT. This codes for CAWNRGILGNTIYF. Supplemented by reference TRBV30 and TRBJ1-3, the full variable domain reads SQTIHQWPATLVQPVGSPLSLECTVEGTSNPNLYWYRQAAGRGLQLLFYSVGIGQISSEVPQNLSASRPQDRQFILSSKKLLLSDSGFYLCAWNRGILGNTIYFGEGSWLTVV.

V and J are TRBV5-6 and TRBJ1-2, with D perhaps matching TRBD1 (5 bases). CDR3 size: 14 residues. CDR1 is SGHDT and CDR2 is YYEEEE in the germline V gene. The germline V and J ends were trimmed by 0 bases and 4 bases, with 10 bases remaining between them. CDR3 DNA: TGTGCCAGCAGCTTGGCCGCGGGGCCCTATGGCTACACCTTC. This codes for CASSLAAGPYGYTF.

The V call is TRBV5-5, the J call TRBJ1-1; no reliable D call. V dropped 2 bases and J dropped 1 base, with 9 bases sitting between them. CDR1 SGHKS and CDR2 YYEKEE come from the germline V gene (reference sequence). This CDR3 is built from 14 residues. CDR3 nucleotide sequence: TGTGCCAGCAGCTTCGGCGCGGGGAACACTGAAGCTTTCTTT. It encodes CASSFGAGNTEAFF.

The rearrangement links TRBV11-3 to TRBJ2-1; 9 positions match TRBD1. Losses at the gene ends were 1 base for V and 8 bases for J; bases not matched to a gene: 6. There are 15 residues in the CDR3. From germline, CDR1 is SGHNT and CDR2 YENEEA. The CDR3 DNA sequence: TGTGCCAGCAGCTTAGGGACAGGGGTGGTGGATGAGCAGTTCTTC. It translates to CASSLGTGVVDEQFF. Using reference TRBV11-3 and TRBJ2-1 for the parts outside the CDR3, the full variable domain is EAGVVQSPRYKIIEKKQPVAFWCNPISGHNTLYWYLQNLGQGPELLIRYENEEAVDDSQLPKDRFSAERLKGVDSTLKIQPAELGDSAVYLCASSLGTGVVDEQFFGPGTRLTVL.

The V call is TRBV19, the J call TRBJ1-5, with 8 nucleotides matching TRBD1. The CDR3 extends over 14 amino acids. Germline loops: CDR1 LNHDA, CDR2 SQIVND (reference sequence). J was trimmed by 2 bases and V by 6 bases; bases with no gene match: 3. The CDR3 DNA follows: TGTGCCAGTAGCACGACAGGGGGCAATCAGCCCCAGCATTTT. This gives the protein CASSTTGGNQPQHF.

The V and J genes are TRBV7-2 and TRBJ1-1; 9 nucleotides align to TRBD1. This CDR3 has 14 amino acids. Germline V gene data show CDR1 as SGHTA and CDR2 as FQGNSA. The junction had 4 bases not matched to a gene; V was cut back by 4 bases and J by 4 bases. The DNA of the CDR3 is TGTGCCAGCAGCTCCACAGGGGGCTTCACTGAAGCTTTCTTT. Translating gives CASSSTGGFTEAFF.

The chain combines TRBV11-2 with TRBJ2-7, with TRBD2 as a possible D gene (6 bases). Germline V CDR1 and CDR2: SGHAT, FQNNGV. V lost 5 bases to trimming and J lost 5 bases, with 13 bases between them. The CDR3 length is 13 residues. CDR3 coding DNA: TGTGCCAGCAGCCCCGGGCCTAGCGACGAGCAGTACTTC. It specifies CASSPGPSDEQYF. Based on the CDR3 plus reference TRBV11-2 and TRBJ2-7, the full variable domain is EAGVAQSPRYKIIEKRQSVAFWCNPISGHATLYWYQQILGQGPKLLIQFQNNGVVDDSQLPKDRFSAERLKGVDSTLKIQPAKLEDSAVYLCASSPGPSDEQYFGPGTRLTVT.

The rearrangement uses TRBV29-1 and TRBJ2-7; 16 nucleotides line up with TRBD2. Germline V CDR1 and CDR2: SQVTM, ANQGSEA. The CDR3 extends over 16 amino acids. The V segment lost 5 bases and the J segment 2 bases; nucleotides outside the gene matches: 6. The CDR3 bases are TGCAGCGTTTCGGGACTAGCGGGAGGGCGTGCCTACGAGCAGTACTTC. Amino acid sequence: CSVSGLAGGRAYEQYF.

The chain has TRBV2 and TRBJ2-1; no firm D call. Germline V gene lookup returns CDR1 SNHLY and CDR2 FYNNEI. The CDR3 has 19 amino acids. The ends were cut back, 4 bases at V and 1 base at J, with 23 bases in the middle. CDR3 bases: TGTGCCAGCAGTGCCCCCATCATGAGGTCGCCCCTATCCTACAATGAGCAGTTCTTC. This codes for CASSAPIMRSPLSYNEQFF.

This clone has only a few counts. The V and J genes are TRBV4-1 and TRBJ1-1, with unresolved D. V shed 0 bases and J shed 0 bases, with 8 bases lying between them. Germline assignment: CDR1 MGHRA and CDR2 YSYEKL. This CDR3 contains 15 residues. This CDR3 reads CASSQDRPVNTEAFF. Written as DNA, the CDR3 is TGCGCCAGCAGCCAAGATCGTCCTGTGAACACTGAAGCTTTCTTT.

The CDR3 DNA reads as TGTGCCTGGAGAGACAATCTCTACGCTGGCTACACCTTC. This sequence encodes CAWRDNLYAGYTF. J is TRBJ1-2 and V is TRBV30; D is ambiguous. The germline V gene encodes CDR1 GTSNPN and CDR2 SVGIG (reference sequence). V dropped 3 bases and J dropped 7 bases, with 15 bases sitting between them. CDR3 length: 13 residues.

The chain couples TRBV2 to TRBJ1-1; D is ambiguous. The CDR3 contains 14 residues. CDR1 is SNHLY, CDR2 FYNNEI, per germline. The V end lost 0 bases, the J end lost 2 bases, and 7 bases lay between the germline ends. CDR3 coding DNA: TGTGCCAGCAGTGAAGCCTGGATCAACACTGAAGCTTTCTTT. It encodes CASSEAWINTEAFF.

The rearrangement links TRBV4-1 to TRBJ1-1; 11 nucleotides agree with TRBD1. Germline CDR1 is MGHRA and CDR2 is YSYEKL. V dropped 1 base and J dropped 4; count of bases not matched to a gene: 2. This CDR3 has 15 residues. CDR3 sequence reads: CASSQGDRGVTEAFF. In DNA form, the CDR3 reads TGCGCCAGCAGCCAAGGGGACAGGGGGGTCACTGAAGCTTTCTTT.

This chain links TRBV11-2 with TRBJ2-1; D not resolved. The CDR3 consists of 13 residues. The ends were cut back, 6 bases at V and 8 bases at J, with 14 bases in the middle. CDR1 SGHAT and CDR2 FQNNGV come from the germline V gene. The CDR3 reads CASRRLAADEQFF. CDR3 DNA: TGTGCCAGCAGACGACTCGCGGCCGATGAGCAGTTCTTC.

V and J are TRBV21-1 and TRBJ2-5; TRBD2, the D gene given by the table, was not confirmed from the DNA. TRBV21-1 is flagged as a pseudogene. The CDR3 loop spans 17 amino acids. DNA of the CDR3: TGTGCCAGCAGCAGGTTAGCGGGAGCCCCCATCCAAGAGACCCAGTACTTC. Protein: CASSRLAGAPIQETQYF.

The rearrangement uses TRBV29-1 and TRBJ2-1; 8 nucleotides agree with TRBD2. This CDR3 spans 15 amino acids. Germline trimming cut 5 bases from V and 4 bases from J; bases unmatched to any gene: 10. The germline V gene has CDR1 SQVTM and CDR2 ANQGSEA. CDR3: CSVHTRGGPYNEQFF. Here the CDR3 DNA reads TGCAGCGTTCATACTCGGGGGGGCCCGTACAATGAGCAGTTCTTC.

This chain connects TRBV10-2 to TRBJ2-4; D remains unclear. V was shortened by 0 bases and J by 0 bases, with 3 bases between the two germline ends. Germline assignment: CDR1 WSHSY and CDR2 SAAADI. The CDR3 has 14 amino acids. CDR3 coding DNA: TGCGCCAGCAGTGAGTCAGGAGCCAAAAACATTCAGTACTTC. Its protein product is CASSESGAKNIQYF.

The rearrangement links TRBV19 to TRBJ1-2; possible D gene TRBD1, 6 bases. The CDR3 spans 12 residues. Germline CDR1 and CDR2: LNHDA and SQIVND (reference sequence). With 3 bases removed from V and 4 bases from J, the gap between germline ends came to 6 bases. The chain's CDR3 is CASSMDSYGYTF. CDR3 bases: TGTGCCAGTAGTATGGACAGCTATGGCTACACCTTC.

This chain connects TRBV6-5 to TRBJ1-5; possible D gene TRBD1, 6 bases. V lost 5 bases to trimming and J lost 7 bases, with 12 bases between them. The length of the CDR3 is 13 residues. The germline CDR1 and CDR2 sequences are MNHEY and SVGAGI. This CDR3 is CASSPGGGQPQHF. CDR3 sequence (DNA): TGTGCCAGCAGTCCGGGGGGGGGCCAGCCCCAGCATTTT.

This chain links TRBV6-5 with TRBJ1-6, with a possible D match to TRBD1 (6 bases). The CDR3 runs 15 residues. The V gene's germline CDR1 is MNHEY and CDR2 SVGAGI. The ends were cut back, 6 bases at V and 7 bases at J, with 16 bases in the middle. CDR3 loop: CASRGAGAGNSPLHF. For the CDR3, the DNA is TGTGCCAGCAGAGGCGCGGGGGCGGGAAATTCACCCCTCCACTTT.